The T cell receptor (beta chain) described here comes from a study of shared clonotypes between healthy human individuals. Study-wide results and limits: Tissue TCR repertoires likely differ from these blood-only repertoires.

In germline, CDR1 is SNHLY, CDR2 FYNNEI. The length of the CDR3 is 17 residues. V was shortened by 1 base and J by 2 bases, with 14 bases between the two germline ends. Positively selected for CCR7, the CD45RO-negative cells used as naive CD8 cells excluded terminally differentiated effector memory CD45RA+ cells. The assay was immunoSEQ multiplex PCR, and TCRdb's table has in-frame clones only and misses some. The repertoire holds nearly 2 million clones, with roughly 95% as singletons. As to this clone: Its antigen is undetermined.

The TCR originated in a young man in good health. V is TRBV2 and J is TRBJ2-2; the D call may be TRBD1 or TRBD2 (6 bases each). Sequences were obtained from naive CD8+ T cells sorted from blood. The CDR3 coding sequence is TGTGCCAGCAGTGAAGGTCGGGGGCAGGGAAACACCGGGGAGCTGTTTTTT. Its protein product is CASSEGRGQGNTGELFF.